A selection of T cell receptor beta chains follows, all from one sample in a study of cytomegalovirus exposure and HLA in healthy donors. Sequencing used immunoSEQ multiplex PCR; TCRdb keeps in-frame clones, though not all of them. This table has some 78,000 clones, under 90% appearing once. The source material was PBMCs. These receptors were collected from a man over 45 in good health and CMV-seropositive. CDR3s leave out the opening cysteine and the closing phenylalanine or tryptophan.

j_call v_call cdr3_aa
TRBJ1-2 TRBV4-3 ASSQDRQGIYGYT
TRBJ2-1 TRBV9 ASSVTRFNNEQF
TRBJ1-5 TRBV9 ASSVGTNPGQPQH
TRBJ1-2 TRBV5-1 ASSFFPGTGRNYGYT
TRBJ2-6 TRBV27 ASSSLQSGANVLT
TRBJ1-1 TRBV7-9 ASSLKEGGRLEAF
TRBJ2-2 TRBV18 ASSPRQFDTGELF
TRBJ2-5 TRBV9 ASSGDPHRGGRETQY
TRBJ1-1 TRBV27 ASSFRGQETEAF
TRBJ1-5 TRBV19 ATSGDRGSQPQH
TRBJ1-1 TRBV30 AWSVGRVFRGRTEAF
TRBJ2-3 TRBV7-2 ASSLGGLTLDTQY
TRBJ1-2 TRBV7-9 ASSYQQGVHT
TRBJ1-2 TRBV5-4 ASSPDRNYGYT
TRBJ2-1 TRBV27 ASSPGLSGDEQF
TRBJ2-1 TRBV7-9 ASRLPGQGGQSSYNEQF
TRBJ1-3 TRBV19 ASNLRMSLGNTIY
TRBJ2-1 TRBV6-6 ASSYLGYNEQF
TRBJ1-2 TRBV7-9 ASSLTRSGPYGYT
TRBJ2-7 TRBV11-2 ASSLLGTTLSYERY
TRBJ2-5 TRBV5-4 ANSLEGGSQETQY
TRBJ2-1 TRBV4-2 ASSPFGGSRYNEQF
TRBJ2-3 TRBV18 ASSPLIGGTDTQY
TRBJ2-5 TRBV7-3 ASSEGQGRGETQY
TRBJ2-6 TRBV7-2 ASSIPRGGTGANVLT
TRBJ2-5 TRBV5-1 ASSLAAGGPGETQY
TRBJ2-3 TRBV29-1 SVLQGTDTQY
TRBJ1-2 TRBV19 ASSIPGRSSNYGYT
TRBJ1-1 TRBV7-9 ASSLPDRGSEAF
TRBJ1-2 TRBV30 AWSRNRGAEGYT
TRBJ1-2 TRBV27 ASSPRHRGMNYGYT
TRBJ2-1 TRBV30 ASSTLGWANEQF
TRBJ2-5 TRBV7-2 ASRGRDLKETQY